Described below is a single TCR beta chain sequence and its context. This entry is derived from a study of pediatric ulcerative colitis. The CDR3 runs 13 residues. Looked up from germline, CDR1 is SNHLY and CDR2 is FYNNEI. Deletions cut 7 bases from V and 9 bases from J, with 18 bases between. Assay used: immunoSEQ multiplex PCR; TCRdb lists only in-frame clones, some missing. The data contain around 14,000 clones, approximately 90% of them singletons. The chain employs TRBV2 and TRBJ2-5; perhaps TRBD1 as D (7 bases). Sequenced sample: blood. The receptor was isolated from a boy between 10 and 17 years old with moderate ulcerative colitis. Written as DNA, the CDR3 is TGTGCCAGCAAGAAAGGGGGCGGGGAGGCCCAGTACTTC. Protein product: CASKKGGGEAQYF.